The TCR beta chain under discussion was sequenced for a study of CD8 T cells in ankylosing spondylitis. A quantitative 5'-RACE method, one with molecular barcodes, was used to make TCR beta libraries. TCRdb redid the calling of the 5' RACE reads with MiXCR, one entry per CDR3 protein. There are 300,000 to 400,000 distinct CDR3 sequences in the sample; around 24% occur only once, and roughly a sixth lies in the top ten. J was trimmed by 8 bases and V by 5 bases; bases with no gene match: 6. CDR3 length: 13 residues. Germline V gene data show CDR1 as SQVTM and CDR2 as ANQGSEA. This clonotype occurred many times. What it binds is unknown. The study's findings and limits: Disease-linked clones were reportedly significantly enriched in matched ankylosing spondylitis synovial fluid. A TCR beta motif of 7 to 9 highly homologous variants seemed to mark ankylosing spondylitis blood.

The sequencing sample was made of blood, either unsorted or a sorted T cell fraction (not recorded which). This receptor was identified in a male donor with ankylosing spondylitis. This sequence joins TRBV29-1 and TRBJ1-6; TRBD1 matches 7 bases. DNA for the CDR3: TGCAGCGTTCAGACTCAGGGGGATTCACCCCTCCACTTT. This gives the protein CSVQTQGDSPLHF.